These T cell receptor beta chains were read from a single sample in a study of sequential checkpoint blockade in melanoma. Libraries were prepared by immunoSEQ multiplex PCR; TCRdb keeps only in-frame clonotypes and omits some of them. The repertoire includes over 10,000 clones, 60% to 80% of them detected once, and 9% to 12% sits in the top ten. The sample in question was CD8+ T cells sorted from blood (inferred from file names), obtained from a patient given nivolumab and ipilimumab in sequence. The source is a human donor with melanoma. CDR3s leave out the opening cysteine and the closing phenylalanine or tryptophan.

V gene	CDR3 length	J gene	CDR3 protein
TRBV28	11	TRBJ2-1	ASNPMGRLEQF
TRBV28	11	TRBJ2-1	ASTRGRGPEQF
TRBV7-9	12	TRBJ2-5	ASSFLWGGETQY
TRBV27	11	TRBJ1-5	ASRSGINQPQH
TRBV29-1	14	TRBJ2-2	SAEGSQRDGTGELF
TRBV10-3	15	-	AISDRGIGLAGYEQY
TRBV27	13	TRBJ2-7	ASSLVGTGSYEQY
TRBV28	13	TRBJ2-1	ASEGGVHSYNEQF
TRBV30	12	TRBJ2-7	ACGTSGTLGEQY
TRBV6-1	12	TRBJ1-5	ASSGQGGNQPQH
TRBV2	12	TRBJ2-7	ASSEGQGAYEQY
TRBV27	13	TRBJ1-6	ASSLSTRGDPPLH
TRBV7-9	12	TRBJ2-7	ASSPSGSSYEQY
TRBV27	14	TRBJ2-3	ASSLLRERGTDTQY
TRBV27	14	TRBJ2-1	ASSSIQGAAYNEQF
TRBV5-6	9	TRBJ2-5	ASSTLGPQY
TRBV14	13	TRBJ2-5	ASSQGVSGWETQY
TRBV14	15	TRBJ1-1	ASSQVWGGQGRTEAF
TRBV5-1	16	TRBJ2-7	ASSLEGFLAGAGYEQY
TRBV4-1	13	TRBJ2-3	ASSLSSGSADTQY
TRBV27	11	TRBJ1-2	ASSFDRGLGYT
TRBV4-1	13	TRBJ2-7	ASSGRGQGSYEQY
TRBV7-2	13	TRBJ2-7	ASSFGGASSYEQY
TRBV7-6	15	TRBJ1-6	ASSLVRPGQYNSPLH
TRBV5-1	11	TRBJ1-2	ASSATGGTGYT
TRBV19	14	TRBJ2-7	ASSVAIQGTAYEQY
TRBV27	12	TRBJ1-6	ASTPGQGNSPLH
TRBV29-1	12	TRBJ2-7	SVVWAGLFYEQY
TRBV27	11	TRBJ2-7	ASSQGRSYEQY
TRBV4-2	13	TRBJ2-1	ASSQARGAYNEQF
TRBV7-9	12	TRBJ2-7	ASSSRDSGYEQY
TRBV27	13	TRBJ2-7	ASSLSGTSFYEQY
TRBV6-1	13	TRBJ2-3	ASSDWTGITDTQY
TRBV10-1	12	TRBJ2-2	ASSLGQNTGELF
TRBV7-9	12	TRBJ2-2	ASSRTQDTGELF
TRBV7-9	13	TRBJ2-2	ASSSTSVNTGELF
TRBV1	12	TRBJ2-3	TSSPLASTDTQY
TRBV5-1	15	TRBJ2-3	ASSQGLGILGTDTQY
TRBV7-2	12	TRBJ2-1	ASKGAGFPNEQF
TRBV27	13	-	ASSSTGRGIYEQY
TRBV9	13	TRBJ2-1	ASSRLAGVYNEQF
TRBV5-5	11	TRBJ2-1	ASSLGSGTEQF
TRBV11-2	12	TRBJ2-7	ASSLTPGGNEQY
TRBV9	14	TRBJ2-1	ASSDGGLAGGDGQF
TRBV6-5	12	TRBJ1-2	ASSHQGGRYGYT
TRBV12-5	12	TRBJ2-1	ASGVAGGYNEQF
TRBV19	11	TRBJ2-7	ASSIVQASEQY
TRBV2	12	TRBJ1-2	ASLPGQGAYGYT
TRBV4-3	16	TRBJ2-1	ASSQAELAGYSYNEQF
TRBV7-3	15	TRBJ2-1	ASSLGPGTSGINEQF
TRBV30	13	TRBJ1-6	AWSKMASYNSPLH
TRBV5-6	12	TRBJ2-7	ASSLGQGADEQY
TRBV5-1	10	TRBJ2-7	ASSLGMSEQY
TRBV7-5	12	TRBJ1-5	ASSIGQKEQPQH
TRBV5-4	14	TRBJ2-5	ASSWGGLAFQETQY
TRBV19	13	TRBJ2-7	ASSIARTGSYEQY